The rows below give T cell receptor beta chains drawn from one sample of a study of T cells after yellow fever vaccination. TCRdb called the 5' RACE reads again in MiXCR, with one record for every CDR3 protein. In the table there are 300,000 or so distinct CDR3 sequences, over 10% of which are singletons. Sample: CD4+ T cells sorted from PBMCs, taken 45 days after the yellow fever booster vaccination. The receptors come from a man younger than 45 who received the YFV17D yellow fever vaccine. Each CDR3 is given with its conserved first and last residue. The D gene is left open where the match is weak.

>-|TRBV5-4
CASSLGPLEGDEQFF
>-|TRBV12-3/TRBV12-4
CASSRPGIYSYEQYF
>-|TRBV5-1
CASSSGLGAEAFF
>-|TRBV18
CASSRSGAVSGANVLTF
>TRBD2|TRBV20-1
CSASASGRGDEQFF
>TRBD2|TRBV20-1
CSVKTSGTRGDTQYF
>-|TRBV5-1
CASSLGDRNYGYTF
>-|TRBV4-3
CASSYRDDRVSPLHF
>TRBD1|TRBV20-1
CSATRGLAISYEQYF
>-|TRBV7-2
CASSSPPPDTQYF
>-|TRBV20-1
CSARDFRPAKEIEQFF
>-|TRBV29-1
CSVERGRGTDTQYF
>-|TRBV7-9
CASSFLSLSTDYNEQFF
>-|TRBV5-1
CASSPRGQPGEQYF
>TRBD2|TRBV20-1
CSPLATSGAPYEQYF
>-|TRBV18
CASSPVSSGNPNYGYTF
>TRBD2|TRBV6-1
CASSPPRGGQETQYF
>TRBD1|TRBV5-1
CASSKRTGGEEDYGYTF
>TRBD1|TRBV28
CASSSGSGGFSGANVLTF
>-|TRBV12-3/TRBV12-4
CASSLGLDGYNEQFF
>TRBD2|TRBV9
CASSPGLAGEQFF
>TRBD2|TRBV5-6
CASSSDLGLAGVETQYF
>TRBD2|TRBV5-6
CASSFRNSGIKSSYEQYF
>-|TRBV7-8
CASSLEPASASTDTQYF
>-|TRBV7-9
CASSAGWGDTQYF
>TRBD2|TRBV7-2
CASSLTSGQNIQYF
>-|TRBV14
CASSQSWGSYEQYF
>TRBD2|TRBV7-2
CASSLPGLAGFQEQFF
>-|TRBV28
CASSLIGQHQETQYF
>-|TRBV5-6
CASSLGHANTGELFF
>TRBD2|TRBV18
CASSQSGRAYNEQFF
>-|TRBV7-8
CASQGWNSENTGELFF
>TRBD2|TRBV20-1
CSAGGEGGGTDTQYF
>TRBD1|TRBV15
CATSRAPRGSNEQYF
>-|TRBV5-1
CASSLTHVNEQFF
>-|TRBV7-9
CASSLAGGFYGYTF
>-|TRBV28
CASSGQRVGNEQFF
>-|TRBV30
CAWSAMDTLNQPQHF
>TRBD1|TRBV24-1
CATSDRQGLSYNEQFF
>-|TRBV6-1
CASSPPGARNEQFF
>TRBD2|TRBV9
CASSGGLAGNYEQYF
>-|TRBV18
CDSSRARAGLNTGELFF
>-|TRBV12-3/TRBV12-4
CASRSRGLTDTQYF
>-|TRBV23-1
CASSQWGSPYEQYF
>-|TRBV11-2
CASSFSLHSTGLYEQYF
>-|TRBV5-6
CASSRARGSYNEQFF